The 19 T cell receptor beta chains below all came from one sample that was sequenced in a study of blood T cell repertoires in COVID-19. The table came from immunoSEQ multiplex PCR; TCRdb's copy has only in-frame clones and leaves some out. Of fewer than 350,000 clones in the sample, 75% to 90% were seen once. Sequenced: peripheral blood. Receptor source: a woman between 65 and 79 years old with COVID-19, enrolled during active disease.

This clone was counted between two and nine times. The chain has TRBV24-1 and TRBJ1-5, with D uncertain. The germline gives CDR1 KGHDR, CDR2 SFDVKD. With 3 bases removed from V and 5 bases from J, the gap between germline ends came to 4 bases. The CDR3 length is 12 residues. CDR3 in amino acids: CATSDADQPQHF. The CDR3 DNA reads TGTGCCACCAGTGATGCGGATCAGCCCCAGCATTTT.

Only one count was recorded for this clone. The rearrangement links TRBV5-6 to TRBJ2-1; 10 nucleotides match TRBD2. V was clipped by 4 bases and J by 0 bases; unmatched bases: 7. The length of the CDR3 is 17 residues. Looked up from germline, CDR1 is SGHDT and CDR2 is YYEEEE. The CDR3 DNA follows: TGTGCCAGCAGCGTCTTAGCGGGGGGTAGCTCCTACAATGAGCAGTTCTTC. This gives the protein CASSVLAGGSSYNEQFF.

The chain uses TRBV10-3 and TRBJ2-2; the match to TRBD2 covers 8 bases. Germline CDR1 and CDR2: ENHRY and SYGVKD. The length of the CDR3 is 14 residues. V trimming: 8 bases; J trimming: 4 bases; junction bases outside the gene matches: 6. The CDR3 region is CAISGGLRTGELFF. The CDR3 region has the DNA TGTGCCATCTCGGGGGGGTTGCGCACCGGGGAGCTGTTTTTT.

The chain couples TRBV30 to TRBJ2-1, with 9 bases aligning to TRBD1. From germline, CDR1 is GTSNPN and CDR2 SVGIG (reference sequence). This CDR3 spans 14 amino acids. V gave up 5 bases and J gave up 6 bases; unmatched junction bases: 8. This chain's CDR3 is CAWDRDREGNEQFF. CDR3 DNA sequence: TGTGCCTGGGACCGGGACAGGGAAGGCAATGAGCAGTTCTTC.

The V and J genes are TRBV7-9 and TRBJ2-5, with TRBD2 matching over 10 bases. This CDR3 is 15 amino acids long. Germline CDR1 is SEHNR and CDR2 is FQNEAQ (reference sequence). The V and J ends lost 0 bases and 5 bases, in that order; junction bases with no gene match: 3. CDR3 nucleotides: TGTGCCAGCAGCTTAGCGAGCGGGGGGGCTGAGACCCAGTACTTC. The encoded protein is CASSLASGGAETQYF.

The chain joins TRBV4-1 to TRBJ2-5, with TRBD1 as a possible D gene (6 bases). Trimming stripped 4 bases from V and 2 bases from J, with 8 bases between. The V gene's germline CDR1 is MGHRA and CDR2 YSYEKL. This CDR3 has 13 residues. The CDR3 nucleotides read TGCGCCAGCAGCCCGGACAGTCAAGAGACCCAGTACTTC. Translating gives CASSPDSQETQYF.

The rearrangement links TRBV12-5 to TRBJ1-5; the match to TRBD1 covers 10 bases. The CDR3 totals 17 residues. J was trimmed by 3 bases and V by 2 bases; bases with no gene match: 7. Germline V gives CDR1 LGHNT, CDR2 FRNRAP. The CDR3 DNA reads TGTGCTAGTGGTTTGATAAGGACAGGGGGGTACAATCAGCCCCAGCATTTT. Translated, it gives CASGLIRTGGYNQPQHF. The full variable domain, in which reference TRBV12-5 and TRBJ1-5 provide the parts outside the CDR3, is DARVTQTPRHKVTEMGQEVTMRCQPILGHNTVFWYRQTMMQGLELLAYFRNRAPLDDSGMPKDRFSAEMPDATLATLKIQPSEPRDSAVYFCASGLIRTGGYNQPQHFGDGTRLSIL.

This clone came up a few times. The chain couples TRBV29-1 to TRBJ2-3; D is uncertain. The CDR3 is made up of 12 amino acids. V was trimmed by 4 bases and J by 4 bases, leaving 9 bases between them. The germline V gene has CDR1 SQVTM and CDR2 ANQGSEA. CDR3 region: CSVVAGPDTQYF. The CDR3 DNA is TGCAGCGTTGTGGCAGGCCCAGATACGCAGTATTTT.

The CDR3 loop is CASSYQVLNYGYTF. CDR3 DNA: TGTGCCAGTAGTTACCAGGTCCTTAACTATGGCTACACCTTC. J is TRBJ1-2 and V is TRBV19; D not resolved. The V gene's germline CDR1 is LNHDA and CDR2 SQIVND (reference sequence). The germline V and J ends were trimmed by 5 bases and 1 base, with 11 bases remaining between them. The CDR3 is made up of 14 amino acids.

CDR3 bases: TGTGCCAGCAGCCCATCCTGGGGGGCCTACGAGCAGTACTTC. This sequence encodes CASSPSWGAYEQYF. The rearrangement links TRBV5-5 to TRBJ2-7, with D possibly being TRBD2 (6 bases). V was trimmed by 4 bases and J by 2 bases, leaving 13 bases between them. The CDR3 is 14 amino acids. Germline loops: CDR1 SGHKS, CDR2 YYEKEE (reference sequence).

The chain joins TRBV5-4 to TRBJ2-3, with TRBD2 matching 8 bases. V gave up 3 bases and J gave up 4 bases; unmatched junction bases: 7. The CDR3 is made up of 15 amino acids. Germline CDR1 and CDR2: SGHNT and YYREEE (reference sequence). The CDR3 is CASSSRGGDADTQYF. The CDR3 DNA follows: TGTGCCAGCAGCTCCCGGGGGGGCGACGCAGATACGCAGTATTTT.

The table lists this clone with a few counts. This chain links TRBV2 with TRBJ1-2, with TRBD1 as a possible D gene (5 bases). V was shortened by 8 bases and J by 3 bases, with 19 bases between the two germline ends. This CDR3 has 15 residues. From germline, CDR1 is SNHLY and CDR2 FYNNEI. The CDR3 is CASALNPGMHYGYTF. In nucleotides, the CDR3 is TGTGCCAGCGCTCTAAATCCAGGGATGCACTATGGCTACACCTTC.

The chain combines TRBV28 with TRBJ1-4; D gene unclear. The CDR3 is made up of 14 amino acids. The germline V and J ends were trimmed by 3 bases and 5 bases, with 10 bases remaining between them. Germline lookup yields CDR1 MDHEN and CDR2 SYDVKM. The CDR3 DNA reads as TGTGCCAGCAGTTTTTGGACGGGGAATGAAAAACTGTTTTTT. This translates into CASSFWTGNEKLFF.

The gene calls are TRBV28 and TRBJ2-7; 8 nucleotides align to TRBD1. This CDR3 region has 15 residues. In germline, CDR1 is MDHEN, CDR2 SYDVKM. V gave up 4 bases and J gave up 3 bases; unmatched junction bases: 8. This CDR3 is CASSSYQGAVYEQYF. Here the CDR3 DNA reads TGTGCCAGCAGTTCATATCAGGGGGCTGTCTACGAGCAGTACTTC.

The rearrangement uses TRBV24-1 and TRBJ2-3; possibly TRBD1 for D (6 bases). Germline V gene data show CDR1 as KGHDR and CDR2 as SFDVKD. CDR3 length: 15 amino acids. Between the trimmed V and J ends, which lost 5 bases and 0 bases, there was a span of 11 bases. The CDR3 protein is CATSGRTASTDTQYF. In DNA form, the CDR3 reads TGTGCCACCAGTGGCAGGACAGCTAGCACAGATACGCAGTATTTT.

The J gene is TRBJ1-6, the V gene TRBV19; D call uncertain. Trimming took 5 bases from V and 2 from J, leaving 10 bases between them. Germline assignment: CDR1 LNHDA and CDR2 SQIVND (reference sequence). There are 15 residues in the CDR3. Written as DNA, the CDR3 is TGTGCCAGTAGTCCGGCGGGTACCTATAATTCACCCCTCCACTTT. This gives the protein CASSPAGTYNSPLHF.

This clone has just one count. The rearrangement joins TRBV19 to TRBJ1-6, with D possibly TRBD1 on 5 matching bases. The V end lost 3 bases, the J end lost 8 bases, and 20 bases lay between the germline ends. The germline V gene has CDR1 LNHDA and CDR2 SQIVND (reference sequence). The CDR3 contains 17 residues. The chain's CDR3 is CASSIAQQVGSHSPLHF. DNA for the CDR3: TGTGCCAGTAGTATTGCCCAACAGGTGGGGTCTCATTCACCCCTCCACTTT.

The rearrangement links TRBV5-5 to TRBJ2-2, with D tentatively TRBD1 (8 bases). The CDR3 totals 15 residues. Germline V gene lookup returns CDR1 SGHKS and CDR2 YYEKEE (reference sequence). V gave up 0 bases and J gave up 7 bases, with 13 bases separating them. The CDR3 sequence is CASSLADREGGELFF. CDR3 bases: TGTGCCAGCAGCTTGGCGGACAGGGAGGGCGGGGAGCTGTTTTTT.

J is TRBJ2-7 and V is TRBV7-2; 7 bases are shared with TRBD2. This CDR3 contains 17 residues. From germline, CDR1 is SGHTA and CDR2 FQGNSA. The V gene end was trimmed by 3 bases and the J gene end by 4 bases; junction bases not matched to a gene: 15. CDR3 loop: CASSLVRGGLKTYEQYF. CDR3 nucleotide sequence: TGTGCCAGCAGCTTGGTGCGCGGGGGACTAAAAACGTACGAGCAGTACTTC.